The rows below give T cell receptor beta chains drawn from one sample of a study of CD8 T cells in Susac syndrome. TCRdb ran MiXCR on the immunoSEQ multiplex PCR reads and lists one entry per CDR3 protein. Counted here are around 130,000 distinct CDR3 sequences, roughly 89% occurring once; the ten biggest clones make up 0.24%. Sequenced material: CD8+ T cells from PBMCs. These TCRs come from a human donor with multiple sclerosis. The CDR3 runs from the conserved cysteine through the conserved F or W. The D gene is left open where the match is weak. For some rows the clone size is stated as once, few or many, or as a class when expanded; others skip it.

TRBJ1-2 | NA | TRBV2 | NA | CASSGDMSYGYTF | TGTGCCAGCAGTGGGGACATGAGTTATGGCTACACCTTC
TRBJ1-3 | once | TRBV7-9 | TRBD1 | CASSSTGTDRHSENTIYF | TGTGCCAGCAGCTCTACCGGGACAGATCGTCACTCTGAAAACACCATATATTTT
TRBJ2-7 | NA | TRBV4-2 | NA | CASSIQPTGSEQYF | TGTGCCAGCAGCATACAACCGACAGGAAGTGAGCAGTACTTC
TRBJ2-2 | NA | TRBV7-9 | NA | CALLTDGELFF | TGTGCCCTACTTACCGACGGGGAGCTGTTTTTT
TRBJ1-1 | NA | TRBV4-1 | NA | CASSQVLGRSGTEAFF | TGCGCCAGCAGCCAAGTGTTGGGCCGGAGTGGCACTGAAGCTTTCTTT
TRBJ1-1 | NA | TRBV3-1 | NA | CASTLEDTSTEAFF | TGTGCCAGCACCCTGGAAGACACGTCCACTGAAGCTTTCTTT
TRBJ2-7 | NA | TRBV7-6 | TRBD1 | CASSPDRGTYEQYF | TGTGCCAGCAGCCCCGACAGGGGCACCTACGAGCAGTACTTC
TRBJ1-2 | few | TRBV24-1 | NA | CATSDNYGYTF | TGTGCCACCAGCGACAACTATGGCTACACCTTC
TRBJ1-1 | NA | TRBV7-9 | NA | CASSLAGGYGLGAFF | TGTGCCAGCAGCTTAGCCGGGGGGTATGGATTGGGCGCTTTCTTT
TRBJ1-2 | NA | TRBV15 | NA | CATSRGLGRGLDYGYTF | TGTGCCACCAGCAGGGGGTTGGGTCGGGGATTAGACTATGGCTACACCTTC
TRBJ2-1 | NA | TRBV27 | TRBD2 | CASSLSSGAYNEQFF | TGTGCCAGCAGTTTGTCTAGCGGGGCTTACAATGAGCAGTTCTTC
TRBJ2-1 | NA | TRBV29-1 | TRBD2 | CSVEGTSGSSYNEQFF | TGCAGCGTTGAAGGCACTAGCGGGAGCTCCTACAATGAGCAGTTCTTC
TRBJ2-1 | NA | TRBV29-1 | TRBD2 | CSVDGSGRVESYNEQFF | TGCAGCGTTGATGGTAGCGGGAGGGTAGAGTCCTACAATGAGCAGTTCTTC
TRBJ2-5 | NA | TRBV11-2 | TRBD2 | CASSLAWGLEGSQYF | TGTGCCAGCAGCTTAGCCTGGGGACTAGAGGGCTCCCAGTACTTC
TRBJ2-7 | NA | TRBV4-1 | NA | CASSQDHRDSLHEQYF | TGCGCCAGCAGCCAAGATCACCGGGACTCCCTCCACGAGCAGTACTTC
TRBJ2-7 | NA | TRBV29-1 | NA | CSVEGRVAPYEQYF | TGCAGCGTTGAAGGCCGAGTGGCTCCCTACGAGCAGTACTTC
TRBJ2-2 | NA | TRBV10-3 | NA | CAILGGVNTGELFF | TGTGCCATCCTTGGAGGGGTGAACACCGGGGAGCTGTTTTTT
TRBJ2-5 | NA | TRBV5-1 | NA | CASRLQGQQETQYF | TGCGCCAGCAGATTACAGGGTCAGCAAGAGACCCAGTACTTC
TRBJ2-7 | NA | TRBV3-1 | TRBD2 | CASSQDILAGGGEQYF | TGTGCCAGCAGCCAAGATATTCTAGCGGGAGGCGGCGAGCAGTACTTC
TRBJ2-2 | NA | TRBV24-1 | NA | CATSDLGETGELFF | TGTGCCACCAGTGATTTGGGTGAAACCGGGGAGCTGTTTTTT
TRBJ1-1 | NA | TRBV7-2 | NA | CASSLPPNTEAFF | TGTGCCAGCAGCTTACCCCCAAACACTGAAGCTTTCTTT
TRBJ1-2 | NA | TRBV29-1 | NA | CSVSGGDGYTF | TGCAGCGTTTCTGGGGGTGATGGCTACACCTTC
TRBJ2-1 | NA | TRBV4-2 | TRBD2 | CASSQPREGYNEQFF | TGTGCCAGCAGCCAACCCAGGGAGGGCTACAATGAGCAGTTCTTC
TRBJ2-1 | NA | TRBV13 | NA | CASGPGHSNEQFF | TGTGCCAGCGGACCCGGACACAGCAATGAGCAGTTCTTC
TRBJ2-7 | NA | TRBV12-3/TRBV12-4 | NA | CASSTTQQLQYF | TGTGCCAGCAGTACCACCCAACAGTTGCAGTACTTC
TRBJ2-7 | NA | TRBV7-9 | NA | CASSSHRDEQYF | TGTGCCAGCAGCTCACATAGGGACGAGCAGTACTTC
TRBJ2-1 | NA | TRBV5-6 | TRBD2 | CASTQGGGGNEQFF | TGTGCCAGCACGCAGGGCGGGGGGGGCAATGAGCAGTTCTTC
TRBJ2-7 | NA | TRBV28 | NA | CASRPDSYEQYF | TGTGCCAGCAGACCGGACAGTTACGAGCAGTACTTC
TRBJ2-7 | NA | TRBV12-3/TRBV12-4 | NA | CASSLTDSLYEQYF | TGTGCCAGCAGTTTAACGGACAGCCTCTACGAGCAGTACTTC
TRBJ2-2 | once | TRBV4-3 | NA | CASSQELAGTGELFF | TGCGCCAGCAGCCAAGAACTAGCCGGCACCGGGGAGCTGTTTTTT
TRBJ2-1 | NA | TRBV28 | TRBD2 | CASNYRLAGGPRNEQFF | TGTGCCAGCAATTATCGACTAGCGGGAGGGCCGAGGAATGAGCAGTTCTTC
TRBJ2-2 | NA | TRBV4-3 | TRBD2 | CASSQPGLAGFTGELFF | TGCGCCAGCAGCCAGCCGGGACTAGCGGGCTTCACCGGGGAGCTGTTTTTT
TRBJ2-7 | NA | TRBV29-1 | NA | CSVETGGSSYEQYF | TGCAGCGTTGAAACGGGCGGAAGCTCCTACGAGCAGTACTTC
TRBJ2-6 | few | TRBV19 | NA | CASSFTNVLTF | TGTGCCAGTAGTTTTACCAACGTCCTGACTTTC
TRBJ2-7 | NA | TRBV9 | TRBD1 | CASSVGTGDSYEQYF | TGTGCCAGCAGCGTCGGGACAGGGGACAGCTACGAGCAGTACTTC
TRBJ1-2 | NA | TRBV20-1 | TRBD1 | CSARDLSRGDYGYTF | TGCAGTGCTAGAGATCTATCCAGGGGGGATTATGGCTACACCTTC
TRBJ2-1 | NA | TRBV20-1 | TRBD2 | CSAPLPGGDEQFF | TGCAGTGCCCCTCTGCCGGGGGGGGACGAGCAGTTCTTC
TRBJ2-1 | NA | TRBV28 | NA | CASGISGAYEQFF | TGTGCCAGCGGCATATCGGGAGCTTATGAGCAGTTCTTC
TRBJ1-3 | NA | TRBV30 | NA | CAWAADTIYF | TGTGCCTGGGCCGCGGACACCATATATTTT
TRBJ2-7 | NA | TRBV3-1 | NA | CASSQSGMSSYEQYF | TGTGCCAGCAGCCAATCAGGGATGAGCTCCTACGAGCAGTACTTC